The 24 T cell receptor beta chains below were found in one sample sequenced in a study of healthy donors' naive CD4 and CD8 T cells (dated by TCRdb to the mid-2010s). Sequencing relied on a 454 GS FLX Titanium. A previously published linear amplification protocol was used to build TCR libraries from roughly 470 ng of total RNA. TCRdb reran the public reads through fastp at Q25 and MiXCR, keeping productive beta chains. Entries that share a CDR3 protein sequence are merged under the most common genes and DNA. For this sample the table gives roughly 200,000 distinct CDR3 sequences, of which around 70% were detected only once. Approximately 2.5% of the sample lies in the top ten. Sequencing input: naive CD4+ and CD8+ T cells sorted from blood, pooled from several donors. Interpreted using the paper, the cell subset or site label stands for: FACS-sorted naive CD4+ (CD45RO-CD45RA+) and naive CD8+ (CD45RA+CD27bright) T cells. These receptor sequences come from a pool of human donors in good health; the sample pools cells from several healthy donors.

The rearrangement joins TRBV7-8 to TRBJ1-1, with D perhaps matching TRBD1 (5 bases). Between the trimmed V and J ends, which lost 5 bases and 3 bases, there was a span of 13 bases. There are 14 residues in the CDR3. Per germline, CDR1 SGHVS and CDR2 FQNEAQ. CDR3 DNA: TGTGCCAGCAGCCAGGGCCCCTGGGACACTGAAGCTTTCTTT. Encoded protein: CASSQGPWDTEAFF.

The J gene is TRBJ2-3, the V gene TRBV6-6; D is unresolved. CDR1 is MNHNY and CDR2 is SVGAGI in the germline V gene (reference sequence). The ends were cut back, 5 bases at V and 0 bases at J, with 15 bases in the middle. This CDR3 region has 16 residues. Here the CDR3 DNA reads TGTGCCAGCAGTCTCGACACCTACTTTAGCACAGATACGCAGTATTTT. Residues: CASSLDTYFSTDTQYF.

The gene calls are TRBV20-1 and TRBJ2-7; TRBD2 is a possible D gene (6 bases). The V end was cut by 3 bases, the J end by 2 bases, with 14 bases between. CDR1 is DFQATT and CDR2 is SNEGSKA in the germline V gene (reference sequence). The CDR3 is 14 amino acids. CDR3 residues: CSASGEVGAYEQYF. The CDR3 DNA is TGCAGTGCTAGCGGGGAGGTTGGGGCCTACGAGCAGTACTTC.

The chain recombines TRBV14 with TRBJ1-1; a possible D gene is TRBD1 (5 bases). V was shortened by 1 base and J by 4 bases, with 13 bases between the two germline ends. This CDR3 comprises 15 residues. The germline gives CDR1 SGHDN, CDR2 FVKESK. Here the CDR3 DNA reads TGTGCCAGCAGCCAAGTTACCCCTAGGGGCACTGAAGCTTTCTTT. It specifies CASSQVTPRGTEAFF.

The chain links TRBV30 to TRBJ1-2; no clear D. The CDR3 runs to 11 residues. Per the germline V gene, CDR1 is GTSNPN and CDR2 is SVGIG (reference sequence). Trimming removed 0 bases from V and 8 bases from J, with 7 bases in between. The CDR3 sequence: CAWSVGGGYTF. The CDR3 DNA reads as TGTGCCTGGAGTGTAGGAGGGGGCTACACCTTC.

This clonotype turned up a few times. The CDR3 here is CSVEDTGTGNNEQFF. The DNA of the CDR3 is TGCAGCGTTGAAGATACCGGGACAGGGAACAATGAGCAGTTCTTC. V gene TRBV29-1 combines with J gene TRBJ2-1; 9 bases match TRBD1. Losses at the gene ends were 0 bases for V and 5 bases for J; bases not matched to a gene: 5. The CDR3 consists of 15 residues. The germline V gene has CDR1 SQVTM and CDR2 ANQGSEA.

The J gene is TRBJ1-1, the V gene TRBV29-1; maybe TRBD1 (5 bases). The CDR3 is 14 amino acids. CDR1 is SQVTM, CDR2 ANQGSEA, per germline. With 7 bases removed from V and 2 bases from J, the gap between germline ends came to 17 bases. The CDR3 is CSASWYGGNTEAFF. The CDR3 DNA sequence: TGCAGCGCCTCATGGTACGGGGGAAACACTGAAGCTTTCTTT.

V and J are TRBV10-3 and TRBJ1-2, with 7 bases matching TRBD1. This CDR3 region has 13 residues. The J segment lost 0 bases and the V segment lost 8 bases, leaving 3 bases of the junction unmatched. Germline loops: CDR1 ENHRY, CDR2 SYGVKD. The CDR3 DNA reads as TGTGCCATCTTGGGACAGTCTAACTATGGCTACACCTTC. Translation gives CAILGQSNYGYTF.

This chain connects TRBV6-2 or TRBV6-3 to TRBJ2-7; no firm D call. Germline CDR1 MNHEY, CDR2 SVGEGT. CDR3 length: 13 amino acids. V was cut by 1 base and J by 3 bases, with 7 bases left in between. This CDR3 is CASSYWNLYEQYF. CDR3 nucleotides: TGTGCCAGCAGTTACTGGAATCTCTACGAGCAGTACTTC.

The chain uses TRBV4-3 and TRBJ1-2; the match to TRBD1 covers 8 bases. The ends lost 0 bases at V and 4 bases at J; junction bases unmatched: 16. Germline V gene sequence: CDR1 LGHNA, CDR2 YSLEER. The CDR3 consists of 19 residues. CDR3 bases: TGCGCCAGCAGCCAAGAGGGCGCTGGCAGGGGGCCGCCGCTCTATGGCTACACCTTC. Translating it yields CASSQEGAGRGPPLYGYTF.

The V call is TRBV5-4, the J call TRBJ2-3; 10 bases map to TRBD2. Per the germline V gene, CDR1 is SGHNT and CDR2 is YYREEE (reference sequence). Trimming took 5 bases from V and 6 from J; bases not matched to a gene: 9. The CDR3 covers 15 residues. The CDR3 protein is CASSALAGVSDTQYF. The CDR3 region has the DNA TGTGCCAGCAGTGCGCTAGCGGGAGTATCGGATACGCAGTATTTT.

This clonotype occurred a few times. The rearrangement joins TRBV29-1 to TRBJ2-1; D is perhaps TRBD2 (5 bases). This CDR3 is built from 13 residues. Trimming left V 7 bases short and J 6 bases short, with 16 bases between. Per germline, CDR1 SQVTM and CDR2 ANQGSEA. The CDR3 is CSGSPGLVNEQFF. CDR3 nucleotides: TGCAGCGGTTCCCCTGGACTGGTCAATGAGCAGTTCTTC.

This clonotype has just a few counts. Here the CDR3 DNA reads TGTGCCAGTAGTATGAGGGGGAAGACCAATGAGCAGTTCTTC. It is translated as CASSMRGKTNEQFF. V is TRBV19 and J is TRBJ2-1; maybe TRBD1 (6 bases). There are 14 residues in the CDR3. The germline CDR1 and CDR2 sequences are LNHDA and SQIVND (reference sequence). Trimming stripped 3 bases from V and 6 bases from J, with 12 bases between.

This clonotype showed up just once. V gene TRBV19 combines with J gene TRBJ2-7; the D is unclear. From germline, CDR1 is LNHDA and CDR2 SQIVND (reference sequence). The CDR3 extends over 13 amino acids. Trimming shortened V by 5 bases and J by 6 bases, and 14 bases separated the two germline ends. DNA for the CDR3: TGTGCCAGTAGTGCCAGGCTTAGAGGCGAGCAGTACTTC. Translating gives CASSARLRGEQYF.

This clonotype was seen a handful of times. The chain employs TRBV29-1 and TRBJ1-5; TRBD1 might be the D (6 bases). The CDR3 is 12 amino acids. The germline V and J ends were trimmed by 4 bases and 4 bases, with 8 bases remaining between them. Looked up from germline, CDR1 is SQVTM and CDR2 is ANQGSEA. CDR3 region: CSVAQGNQPQHF. DNA for the CDR3: TGCAGCGTTGCACAGGGAAATCAGCCCCAGCATTTT.

This chain links TRBV20-1 with TRBJ2-3; D remains ambiguous. The CDR3 spans 13 residues. V was pared by 5 bases and J by 3 bases, with 12 bases between. Germline V gives CDR1 DFQATT, CDR2 SNEGSKA (reference sequence). CDR3 sequence: CSAPRHGTDTQYF. The CDR3 nucleotides read TGCAGTGCTCCGAGGCACGGAACAGATACGCAGTATTTT.

The V call is TRBV29-1, the J call TRBJ2-7; 7 bases align to TRBD2. Losses at the gene ends were 7 bases for V and 2 bases for J; bases not matched to a gene: 5. The V gene's germline CDR1 is SQVTM and CDR2 ANQGSEA. This CDR3 is 12 amino acids long. The CDR3 loop is CSGTRGPYEQYF. CDR3 DNA sequence: TGCAGCGGGACTAGGGGACCCTACGAGCAGTACTTC.

V gene TRBV10-3 combines with J gene TRBJ2-3; 7 nucleotides match TRBD2. With V trimmed by 2 bases and J by 1 base, 3 bases remained unmatched. From germline, CDR1 is ENHRY and CDR2 SYGVKD. The CDR3 runs to 15 residues. The CDR3 DNA reads as TGTGCCATCAGTGAGCGGGGGGAGCGCACAGATACGCAGTATTTT. Its translation is CAISERGERTDTQYF.

The chain couples TRBV12-3 or TRBV12-4 to TRBJ1-1; possible D gene TRBD1, 6 bases. The ends were cut back, 5 bases at V and 1 base at J, with 17 bases in the middle. The CDR3 has 16 residues. DNA of the CDR3: TGTGCCAGCAGTCCCCGACAGGACATTACGAACACTGAAGCTTTCTTT. Translation gives CASSPRQDITNTEAFF.

This clonotype was observed a single time. The chain links TRBV6-2 or TRBV6-3 to TRBJ2-6; D is possibly TRBD1 (6 bases). This CDR3 is 14 amino acids long. Per the germline V gene, CDR1 is MNHEY and CDR2 is SVGEGT. Trimming removed 6 bases from V and 4 bases from J, with 10 bases in between. The CDR3 loop is CASRGASGANVLTF. The CDR3 DNA is TGTGCCAGCAGGGGGGCCTCAGGGGCCAACGTCCTGACTTTC.

J is TRBJ1-3 and V is TRBV29-1; D call uncertain. Germline CDR1 SQVTM, CDR2 ANQGSEA. The CDR3 extends over 12 amino acids. Trimming shortened V by 5 bases and J by 3 bases, and 8 bases separated the two germline ends. In nucleotides, the CDR3 is TGCAGCGTTCACTTGAATGGAAACACCATATATTTT. It is translated as CSVHLNGNTIYF.

V and J are TRBV29-1 and TRBJ2-1; TRBD1 matches at 8 bases. CDR1 and CDR2 from the germline V gene are SQVTM and ANQGSEA. CDR3 length: 12 residues. Germline trimming cut 4 bases from V and 8 bases from J; bases unmatched to any gene: 4. The CDR3: CSVVRQGHEQFF. In DNA form, the CDR3 reads TGCAGCGTTGTACGACAGGGGCATGAGCAGTTCTTC.

V is TRBV6-2 or TRBV6-3 and J is TRBJ2-7, with TRBD2 as a possible D gene (5 bases). The CDR3 is made up of 14 amino acids. Germline loops: CDR1 MNHEY, CDR2 SVGEGT. V was pared by 6 bases and J by 2 bases, with 14 bases between. CDR3 sequence: CASRTKTPAYEQYF. The CDR3 DNA reads TGTGCCAGCAGGACTAAGACACCAGCCTACGAGCAGTACTTC.

A few counts support this clonotype. This sequence joins TRBV30 and TRBJ1-5; perhaps TRBD1 as D (5 bases). This CDR3 contains 15 residues. Trimming stripped 3 bases from V and 4 bases from J, with 16 bases between. Looked up from germline, CDR1 is GTSNPN and CDR2 is SVGIG (reference sequence). The CDR3 nucleotides are TGTGCCTGGAGCGGGGCCGTGAGTGGTAATCAGCCCCAGCATTTT. Translating gives CAWSGAVSGNQPQHF. Together with reference TRBV30 and TRBJ1-5, the CDR3 gives the full variable domain: SQTIHQWPATLVQPVGSPLSLECTVEGTSNPNLYWYRQAAGRGLQLLFYSVGIGQISSEVPQNLSASRPQDRQFILSSKKLLLSDSGFYLCAWSGAVSGNQPQHFGDGTRLSIL.